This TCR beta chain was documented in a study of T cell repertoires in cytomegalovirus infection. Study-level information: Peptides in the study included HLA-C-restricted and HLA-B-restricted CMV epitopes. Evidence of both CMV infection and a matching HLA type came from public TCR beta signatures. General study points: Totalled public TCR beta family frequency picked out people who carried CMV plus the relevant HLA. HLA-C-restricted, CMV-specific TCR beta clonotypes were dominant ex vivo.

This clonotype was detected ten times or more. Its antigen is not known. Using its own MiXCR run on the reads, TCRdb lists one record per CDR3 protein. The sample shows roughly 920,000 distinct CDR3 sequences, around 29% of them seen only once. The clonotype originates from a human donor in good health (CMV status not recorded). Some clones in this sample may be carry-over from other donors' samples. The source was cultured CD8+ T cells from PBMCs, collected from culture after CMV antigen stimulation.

Here the CDR3 reads CASSLDLPLGDRATDTQYF. CDR3 in DNA: TGTGCCAGCAGCTTAGATTTACCCTTAGGGGACAGGGCCACAGATACGCAGTATTTT. The chain is built from TRBV7-2 and TRBJ2-3; TRBD1 matches at 9 bases. V was pared by 1 base and J by 2 bases, with 13 bases of the junction left unmatched. From germline, CDR1 is SGHTA and CDR2 FQGNSA. The CDR3 has 19 residues.